This T cell receptor (beta chain) was obtained from a study of follicular helper T cells after annual influenza vaccination. Here immunoSEQ multiplex PCR was the method, and the copy in TCRdb shows in-frame clones only, minus some. The sample has approximately 7,400 clones, around 78% seen once; the top ten hold about 2%. This CDR3 is built from 13 residues. Looked up from germline, CDR1 is LGHNT and CDR2 is FRNRAP. The germline V and J ends were trimmed by 5 bases and 8 bases, with 15 bases remaining between them. Time point reported: 2014-2015 season, 7 days after vaccination. This receptor was taken from an adult who received the influenza vaccine. The chain employs TRBV12-5 and TRBJ2-5; TRBD1 might be the D (6 bases). The source was CXCR5+ CD38- circulating T follicular helper cells from blood, collected 7 days after influenza vaccination. Subset denoted: circulating Tfh, non-naive CD4+CXCR5+PD-1+ (ICOS+CD38+ or ICOS-CD38-). This CDR3 is CASGEGTFDTQYF. The DNA of the CDR3 is TGTGCTAGTGGTGAGGGGACATTTGATACCCAGTACTTC.